Below, 22 T cell receptor beta chains from the same sample are listed, as sequenced in a study of regulatory T cells in long-lasting Graves disease. Sample time point: newly diagnosed GD, antithyroid drugs for less than 3 months. There was RNA extracted from PBMCs, and the TCR library was made from it. Construction of the TCR beta libraries employed iRepertoire HTBI primers in conjunction with Arm-PCR of CDR3 regions. TCRdb reprocessed the multiplex PCR reads via MiXCR and lists one record per CDR3 protein. Counted here are 620,000 or so distinct CDR3 sequences, about 16% occurring once; the ten biggest clones make up around a sixth. Another study also made use of these data, one on T cells in Graves' hyperthyroidism and ophthalmopathy.

The source was peripheral blood mononuclear cells (PBMCs), collected at new diagnosis, from a patient treated with antithyroid drugs. All receptors come from a woman younger than 45 with Graves disease.

The rearrangement uses TRBV6-1 and TRBJ2-3; 9 nucleotides match TRBD1. The CDR3 loop spans 14 amino acids. Germline assignment: CDR1 MNHNS and CDR2 SASEGT. The V segment lost 8 bases and the J segment 1 base; nucleotides outside the gene matches: 4. The DNA of the CDR3 is TGTGCCAGCCAAAACAGGGGGCGCACAGATACGCAGTATTTT. The encoded protein is CASQNRGRTDTQYF.

At least ten counts were recorded for this clonotype. The V call is TRBV2, the J call TRBJ1-6, with D perhaps TRBD1 (6 bases). V lost 9 bases and J 3 bases, leaving 9 bases between the germline ends. Germline assignment: CDR1 SNHLY and CDR2 FYNNEI. The CDR3 totals 13 residues. This CDR3 is CASGTRYNSPLHF. The CDR3 DNA reads as TGTGCCAGTGGGACACGCTATAATTCACCCCTCCACTTT.

In this sample, this clonotype turned up many times. The chain has TRBV7-9 and TRBJ1-4; D not resolved. The V end was cut by 2 bases, the J end by 7 bases, with 8 bases between. The germline CDR1 and CDR2 sequences are SEHNR and FQNEAQ (reference sequence). The CDR3 runs 13 residues. CDR3 nucleotide sequence: TGTGCCAGCAGCTTAAATGAAGCTGAAAAACTGTTTTTT. Its protein product is CASSLNEAEKLFF.

The table lists this clonotype with many counts. This chain links TRBV11-2 with TRBJ1-1; D might be TRBD1 (6 bases). CDR1 SGHAT and CDR2 FQNNGV come from the germline V gene. V dropped 5 bases and J dropped 3 bases, with 22 bases sitting between them. The CDR3 runs 17 residues. The CDR3 region is CASSPYTGAKGDTEAFF. The CDR3 DNA reads as TGTGCCAGCAGCCCATATACGGGGGCAAAGGGGGACACTGAAGCTTTCTTT.

V usage is TRBV25-1 and J usage is TRBJ1-2, with TRBD1 matching over 7 bases. This CDR3 has 15 amino acids. V lost 4 bases and J lost 5; bases outside the gene matches: 10. Germline V gene lookup returns CDR1 MGHDK and CDR2 SYGVNS. DNA of the CDR3: TGTGCCAGCAGTGGTTCCGGGACAGACCCATATGGCTACACCTTC. Its protein product is CASSGSGTDPYGYTF.

V usage is TRBV9 and J usage is TRBJ1-2; D not resolved. CDR1 is SGDLS, CDR2 YYNGEE, per germline. Deletions cut 0 bases from V and 6 bases from J, with 15 bases between. This CDR3 region has 15 residues. CDR3 in DNA: TGTGCCAGCAGCGTAGCTCCGAGGGTTGACAATGGCTACACCTTC. It specifies CASSVAPRVDNGYTF.

The V gene is TRBV5-4, the J gene TRBJ2-3, with 9 positions matching TRBD2. Germline-derived CDR1 and CDR2 are SGHNT and YYREEE (reference sequence). This CDR3 contains 14 residues. J was trimmed by 2 bases and V by 7 bases; bases with no gene match: 5. CDR3 amino acids: CASRLAENTDTQYF. The CDR3 coding sequence is TGTGCCAGCCGACTAGCGGAGAACACAGATACGCAGTATTTT.

This clonotype has a single count. This is likely an artifact of a read error, given a far larger clone one base away. The J gene is TRBJ1-2, the V gene TRBV7-2, with TRBD1 as a possible D gene (6 bases). Trimming shortened V by 5 bases and J by 4 bases, and 14 bases separated the two germline ends. The CDR3 spans 14 residues. Germline-derived CDR1 and CDR2 are SGHTA and FQGNSA. The CDR3 sequence: CASSRVEGVYGYTF. DNA of the CDR3: TGTGCCAGCAGCCGCGTTGAGGGGGTCTATGGCTACACCTTC.

This clonotype turned up a few times. The chain has TRBV11-2 and TRBJ2-7; 8 positions match TRBD2. Germline V gene sequence: CDR1 SGHAT, CDR2 FQNNGV. Germline trimming cut 1 base from V and 3 bases from J; bases unmatched to any gene: 2. This CDR3 region has 14 residues. The CDR3 region has the DNA TGTGCCAGCAGCTTAGTAAGCGGGGGCTACGAGCAGTACTTC. Amino acids: CASSLVSGGYEQYF. Together with reference TRBV11-2 and TRBJ2-7, the CDR3 gives the full variable domain: EAGVAQSPRYKIIEKRQSVAFWCNPISGHATLYWYQQILGQGPKLLIQFQNNGVVDDSQLPKDRFSAERLKGVDSTLKIQPAKLEDSAVYLCASSLVSGGYEQYFGPGTRLTVT.

This clonotype was recorded at least ten times. V is TRBV10-3 and J is TRBJ2-3; possible D gene TRBD2, 6 bases. Per germline, CDR1 ENHRY and CDR2 SYGVKD. The ends were cut back, 4 bases at V and 3 bases at J, with 14 bases in the middle. The CDR3 consists of 15 residues. The CDR3 nucleotides read TGTGCCATCAGTGCTAAGGGAGGCGGGACAGATACGCAGTATTTT. Protein sequence: CAISAKGGGTDTQYF.

This clonotype occurred many times. The rearrangement uses TRBV29-1 and TRBJ1-1; possible D gene TRBD1, 6 bases. Germline V CDR1 and CDR2: SQVTM, ANQGSEA. Trimming pared 4 bases from V and 0 bases from J, leaving 12 bases between. The CDR3 has 14 residues. The CDR3 here is CSVVGAGLNTEAFF. CDR3 DNA: TGCAGCGTTGTGGGGGCCGGCCTGAACACTGAAGCTTTCTTT. The whole variable domain, remainder taken from reference TRBV29-1 and TRBJ1-1, is SAVISQKPSRDICQRGTSLTIQCQVDSQVTMMFWYRQQPGQSLTLIATANQGSEATYESGFVIDKFPISRPNLTFSTLTVSNMSPEDSSIYLCSVVGAGLNTEAFFGQGTRLTVV.

The genes are TRBV27 and TRBJ2-1, with 16 nucleotides matching TRBD2. After removal of 6 bases from V and 9 bases from J, the junction contained 5 bases not matched to a gene. Germline lookup yields CDR1 MNHEY and CDR2 SMNVEV (reference sequence). The CDR3 is 15 amino acids. The CDR3 sequence: CASRGLAGGPGEQFF. The CDR3 DNA is TGTGCCAGCAGGGGACTAGCGGGAGGGCCGGGTGAGCAGTTCTTC.

In regard to this clonotype: A read error is likely, as this CDR3 ends without the conserved phenylalanine or tryptophan. The chain carries TRBV18 and TRBJ2-7, with D possibly matching TRBD1 (5 bases). V was pared by 3 bases and J by 2 bases, with 11 bases between. Germline CDR1 KGHSH, CDR2 LQKENI. CDR3 length: 14 residues. The CDR3 here is CASSPNTGPYEQYS. CDR3 DNA: TGTGCCAGCTCACCGAATACAGGCCCCTACGAGCAGTACTCC.

This clonotype was seen ten or more times. This chain joins TRBV10-3 and TRBJ2-5; tentatively, D is TRBD1 (6 bases). The CDR3 extends over 12 amino acids. CDR1 is ENHRY, CDR2 SYGVKD, per germline. V was cut by 11 bases and J by 0 bases, with 10 bases left in between. CDR3 residues: CAVQGNQETQYF. The CDR3 region has the DNA TGTGCCGTACAGGGAAACCAAGAGACCCAGTACTTC.

The table lists this clonotype with a few counts. This chain uses TRBV7-2 with TRBJ2-4; the match to TRBD2 covers 11 bases. V lost 2 bases to trimming and J lost 8 bases; unmatched junction nucleotides: 11. The CDR3 spans 17 residues. Germline values: CDR1 SGHTA, CDR2 FQGNSA. CDR3 region: CASSLTTGTSGVYIQYF. The CDR3 DNA sequence: TGTGCCAGCAGCTTAACAACCGGGACTAGCGGCGTGTACATTCAGTACTTC.

The V gene is TRBV24-1, the J gene TRBJ1-2; no clear D gene. From germline, CDR1 is KGHDR and CDR2 SFDVKD. CDR3 length: 14 amino acids. With 7 bases removed from V and 5 bases from J, the gap between germline ends came to 16 bases. Written as DNA, the CDR3 is TGTGCCACCAGCGCCAAGGACCGCTTATATGGCTACACCTTC. It codes for CATSAKDRLYGYTF.

This clonotype was seen a few times. The chain has TRBV25-1 and TRBJ2-7; tentatively, D is TRBD2 (6 bases). From germline, CDR1 is MGHDK and CDR2 SYGVNS. Trimming pared 6 bases from V and 0 bases from J, leaving 15 bases between. This CDR3 contains 15 residues. CDR3 residues: CASRGEGLGSYEQYF. The CDR3 DNA is TGTGCCAGCAGGGGAGAGGGACTCGGCTCCTACGAGCAGTACTTC.

The J gene is TRBJ2-7, the V gene TRBV5-1; D unclear. CDR3 size: 15 residues. Trimming left V 4 bases short and J 6 bases short, with 20 bases between. Germline loops: CDR1 SGHRS, CDR2 YFSETQ. CDR3 DNA: TGCGCCAGCAGCGCAGAAACGGACGAGTGGGGCGAGCAGTACTTC. This gives the protein CASSAETDEWGEQYF.

The chain couples TRBV29-1 to TRBJ2-7; TRBD1 matches 10 bases. Per the germline V gene, CDR1 is SQVTM and CDR2 is ANQGSEA. The length of the CDR3 is 16 residues. V trimming: 4 bases; J trimming: 4 bases; junction bases outside the gene matches: 13. Here the CDR3 DNA reads TGCAGCGTTGTTTCAGGTCCCGACAGGGGGCTGTACGAGCAGTACTTC. Translated, it gives CSVVSGPDRGLYEQYF.

This clonotype appeared many times. This chain uses TRBV3-1 with TRBJ1-5; D unresolved. Germline CDR1 and CDR2: LGHDT and YNNKEL (reference sequence). The CDR3 is 13 residues long. The V gene lost 4 bases and the J gene lost 9 bases, with 13 bases spanning the gap. DNA for the CDR3: TGTGCCAGCAGCCCCCACAGTGGAGGGCCCCAGCATTTT. Its protein is CASSPHSGGPQHF.

Many counts were recorded for this clonotype. This chain connects TRBV12-3 or TRBV12-4 to TRBJ1-2; 7 bases line up with TRBD1. V dropped 3 bases and J dropped 4; count of bases not matched to a gene: 11. The CDR3 sequence is 16 residues long. CDR3 DNA sequence: TGTGCCAGCAGTTTGACAGGGAGAGGAGGGTTCTATGGCTACACCTTC. Encoded protein: CASSLTGRGGFYGYTF.

This clonotype was counted a few times. The chain is built from TRBV27 and TRBJ1-2, with 7 bases fitting TRBD1. V lost 4 bases to trimming and J lost 1 base; unmatched junction nucleotides: 6. In germline, CDR1 is MNHEY, CDR2 SMNVEV (reference sequence). The CDR3 extends over 15 amino acids. The CDR3 DNA follows: TGTGCCAGCAGTTCCCGGGACAGACTTAACTATGGCTACACCTTC. Protein: CASSSRDRLNYGYTF.